This record concerns one T cell receptor beta chain sequence. Its antigen is undetermined. This specimen comes from a study of T cells after yellow fever vaccination. Study overall: Where fractions had low cell numbers, libraries were prepared from them with the SMART-Seq v4 Ultra Low Input RNA kit.

5'RACE template switching generated TCR cDNA, adding a universal primer site and UMIs. Using its own MiXCR run on the 5' RACE reads, TCRdb lists one record per CDR3 protein. The sample has 300,000 to 350,000 distinct CDR3 sequences; under 5% are singletons. General study findings and limits: Weaker overall, the secondary response nonetheless peaked faster (day 5 versus 15). Abundant bulk-population clonotypes could contaminate the FACS-sorted repertoires.

This CDR3 is built from 15 residues. Germline loops: CDR1 DFQATT, CDR2 SNEGSKA (reference sequence). Trimming removed 1 base at V and 3 bases at J, with 13 bases between. The chain is built from TRBV20-1 and TRBJ1-3, with a possible D match to TRBD1 (6 bases). The sample in question was PBMCs, obtained 5 days after the yellow fever booster vaccination. This TCR came from a man aged 18-30 years who received the YFV17D yellow fever vaccine. The DNA for the CDR3 is TGCAGTGCTAGAGTACGGGGGGCTGGTGGAAACACCATATATTTT. Its translation is CSARVRGAGGNTIYF.